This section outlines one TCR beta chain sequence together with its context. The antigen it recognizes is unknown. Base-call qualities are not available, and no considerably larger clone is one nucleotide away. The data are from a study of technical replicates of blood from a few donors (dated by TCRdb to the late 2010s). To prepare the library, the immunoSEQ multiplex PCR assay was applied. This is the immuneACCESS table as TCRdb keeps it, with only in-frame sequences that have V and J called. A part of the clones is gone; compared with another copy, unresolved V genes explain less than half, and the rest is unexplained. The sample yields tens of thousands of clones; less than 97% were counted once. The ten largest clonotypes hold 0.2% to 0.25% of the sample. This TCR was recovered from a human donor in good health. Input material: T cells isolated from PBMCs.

The DNA reads as follows: TGTGCCAGCAGCTTATCTCTCTACACTGAAGCTTTCTTT. Its protein product is CASSLSLYTEAFF. The rearrangement combines TRBV7-9 with TRBJ1-1, with no confidently assigned D gene. Between the V and J ends, shortened by 2 bases and 3 bases respectively, the junction contains 7 bases. The germline V gene (reference sequence) yields SEHNR for CDR1 and FQNEAQ for CDR2. The CDR3 has 13 amino acids, counting the end cysteine and phenylalanine. The sequence is cut down to CDR3 DNA, 39 bases in frame from base 1.